The 10 T cell receptor beta chains in this list originate from one sample, sequenced in a study of cytomegalovirus exposure and HLA in healthy donors. PCR employed 60 Vbeta and 13 Jbeta primers. Libraries were prepared by immunoSEQ multiplex PCR; TCRdb keeps only in-frame clonotypes and omits some of them. The table includes 130,000 to 150,000 clones, 65% to 75% detected once. The sequencing input was PBMCs. The receptors derive from a man in his 60s in good health and CMV-seronegative.

The V gene is TRBV2, the J gene TRBJ2-3; D is perhaps TRBD2 (5 bases). CDR3 length: 14 amino acids. Germline V gene data show CDR1 as SNHLY and CDR2 as FYNNEI. Trimming took 7 bases from V and 1 from J, leaving 12 bases between them. CDR3: CASTAVTGTDTQYF. DNA for the CDR3: TGTGCCAGCACAGCGGTAACTGGCACAGATACGCAGTATTTT.

The chain joins TRBV5-6 to TRBJ1-1; 7 bases are shared with TRBD1. The CDR3 is made up of 15 amino acids. Germline V gene data show CDR1 as SGHDT and CDR2 as YYEEEE. The V segment lost 1 base and the J segment 4 bases; nucleotides outside the gene matches: 7. The CDR3 region is CASSLPQGGVTEAFF. The CDR3 DNA reads as TGTGCCAGCAGCTTGCCGCAGGGGGGAGTCACTGAAGCTTTCTTT.

This sequence joins TRBV19 and TRBJ2-1, with D hard to call. The germline V gene encodes CDR1 LNHDA and CDR2 SQIVND (reference sequence). V shed 1 base and J shed 6 bases, with 13 bases lying between them. This CDR3 is built from 15 residues. The CDR3 bases are TGTGCCAGTAGTATAGGGCGGCTAGAAGGCAATGAGCAGTTCTTC. Its translation is CASSIGRLEGNEQFF. Combining the CDR3 with reference TRBV19 and TRBJ2-1 gives the whole variable domain DGGITQSPKYLFRKEGQNVTLSCEQNLNHDAMYWYRQDPGQGLRLIYYSQIVNDFQKGDIAEGYSVSREKKESFPLTVTSAQKNPTAFYLCASSIGRLEGNEQFFGPGTRLTVL.

The V and J genes are TRBV9 and TRBJ2-2; 8 nucleotides match TRBD1. The germline V gene has CDR1 SGDLS and CDR2 YYNGEE. V gave up 0 bases and J gave up 5 bases; unmatched junction bases: 9. This CDR3 spans 17 amino acids. Here the CDR3 DNA reads TGTGCCAGCAGCGTAGCAACAGGGGGTTACGGGACCGGGGAGCTGTTTTTT. This sequence encodes CASSVATGGYGTGELFF.

This chain uses TRBV7-2 with TRBJ1-5; the D gene is possibly TRBD1 (5 bases). The V end was cut by 1 base, the J end by 5 bases, with 15 bases between. There are 16 residues in the CDR3. Germline V gives CDR1 SGHTA, CDR2 FQGNSA. CDR3 nucleotides: TGTGCCAGCAGCTTAGGGGGCTGGACGGTAGATCAGCCCCAGCATTTT. Encoded protein: CASSLGGWTVDQPQHF.

The rearrangement joins TRBV7-9 to TRBJ1-4; 9 bases map to TRBD1. There are 15 residues in the CDR3. J was trimmed by 8 bases and V by 1 base; bases with no gene match: 5. Germline CDR1 and CDR2: SEHNR and FQNEAQ (reference sequence). The CDR3 region is CASSLGGQGGEKLFF. In nucleotides, the CDR3 is TGTGCCAGCAGCTTAGGGGGACAGGGAGGCGAAAAACTGTTTTTT.

This clone was counted once. The chain couples TRBV12-5 to TRBJ1-1; weak D call: TRBD1 (6 bases). V was clipped by 7 bases and J by 1 base, with 10 bases between them. The CDR3 is 13 amino acids. Germline lookup yields CDR1 LGHNT and CDR2 FRNRAP. DNA of the CDR3: TGTGCTAGTGCCTACAGGGAGAACACTGAAGCTTTCTTT. It specifies CASAYRENTEAFF.

V gene TRBV7-6 combines with J gene TRBJ1-3; D unresolved. Germline V gene sequence: CDR1 SGHVS, CDR2 FNYEAQ. The CDR3 spans 15 residues. V was clipped by 2 bases and J by 0 bases, with 8 bases between them. The chain's CDR3 is CASSLSGASGNTIYF. The DNA of the CDR3 is TGTGCCAGCAGCTTATCTGGAGCCTCTGGAAACACCATATATTTT.

V is TRBV6-5 and J is TRBJ1-2, with 7 bases aligning to TRBD1. This CDR3 is 15 amino acids long. CDR1 is MNHEY and CDR2 is SVGAGI in the germline V gene. V shed 7 bases and J 6 bases; nucleotides not matched to a gene: 14. CDR3 DNA sequence: TGTGCCAGCACCCGGCTACAGGGGCTAATCCATGGCTACACCTTC. Translation gives CASTRLQGLIHGYTF.

This clone has more than one count but fewer than ten. The chain combines TRBV7-9 with TRBJ1-2; 11 bases line up with TRBD1. Trimming took 5 bases from V and 5 from J; bases not matched to a gene: 7. The CDR3 contains 15 residues. Looked up from germline, CDR1 is SEHNR and CDR2 is FQNEAQ (reference sequence). The CDR3 DNA reads as TGTGCCAGCAGCCCCCTCGGGACAGGGGGATATGGCTACACCTTC. Protein: CASSPLGTGGYGYTF. Supplemented by reference TRBV7-9 and TRBJ1-2, the full variable domain reads DTGVSQNPRHKITKRGQNVTFRCDPISEHNRLYWYRQTLGQGPEFLTYFQNEAQLEKSRLLSDRFSAERPKGSFSTLEIQRTEQGDSAMYLCASSPLGTGGYGYTFGSGTRLTVV.